This T cell receptor (beta chain) stems from a study of cytomegalovirus exposure and HLA in healthy donors. As concerns this clone: What it recognizes is unknown.

Study-wide findings and caveats: Several of the most significant clusters were apparently associated with common viral pathogens in a later analysis.

PCR amplification relied on 60 Vbeta primers (plus 13 Jbeta primers). Sequencing used immunoSEQ multiplex PCR; TCRdb keeps in-frame clones, though not all of them. The table has roughly 250,000 clones, roughly four fifths seen once. The CDR3 spans 15 residues. Germline V gene data show CDR1 as KGHSH and CDR2 as LQKENI. Losses at the gene ends were 6 bases for V and 3 bases for J; bases not matched to a gene: 6. The sequenced sample was PBMCs. The chain recombines TRBV18 with TRBJ2-7; 12 bases line up with TRBD1. The TCR sequence derives from a woman in her thirties or forties in good health and CMV-seropositive. Written as DNA, the CDR3 is TGTGCCAGCTCCTCGGGACAGGGGGCTTTCTACGAGCAGTACTTC. It encodes CASSSGQGAFYEQYF.